A selection of T cell receptor beta chains follows, all from one sample in a study of cytomegalovirus exposure and HLA in healthy donors. This table comes from immunoSEQ multiplex PCR, and its TCRdb copy is limited to in-frame clones, with some not included. The sample carries about 140,000 clones, almost 85% recorded once. What was sequenced was PBMCs. The receptors originated from a man aged 18-30 years in good health and CMV-seropositive. The conserved cysteine and the conserved F or W are not part of the CDR3 here.

cdr3_aa v_call
ASSLESWVQGITYNEQF TRBV7-8
ASSGSTLAGGGHEQY TRBV5-4
ASSVLHRGTGELF TRBV9
ASSTGQTYEQY TRBV7-2
ASSASDSSYEQY TRBV6-5
ASSFSSSYEQY TRBV27
ASSEVGRSTDTQY TRBV6-1
ASSSRQGLSYEQY TRBV27
ASSVDQGRGDETQY TRBV9
ASRDPPGEQY TRBV10-2
AWSVRGGYRDTQY TRBV30
ASSDGGPWEVLAKNIQY TRBV7-9
ASREKTEAF TRBV5-4
ASSLGLESQETQY TRBV5-1
ASSIGTRSYEQY TRBV19
AISGDGSSYEQY TRBV10-3
ASSLVDGLTDTQY TRBV5-1
ASSSGTGPAGGTIY TRBV7-9
ASSHGQGWEQY TRBV7-2
ASSLAGTDTQY TRBV28
ASKPLSSGANVLT TRBV6-4
ASSAKWSPYNEQF TRBV6-5
ATGGGQGFGEQF TRBV19
ASSFQGLTEAF TRBV5-4
ASSEVGVGGYT TRBV2
ASITGGRTEAF TRBV28
ASLEYMNTEAF TRBV28
ASSRQGAERQPQH TRBV6-6